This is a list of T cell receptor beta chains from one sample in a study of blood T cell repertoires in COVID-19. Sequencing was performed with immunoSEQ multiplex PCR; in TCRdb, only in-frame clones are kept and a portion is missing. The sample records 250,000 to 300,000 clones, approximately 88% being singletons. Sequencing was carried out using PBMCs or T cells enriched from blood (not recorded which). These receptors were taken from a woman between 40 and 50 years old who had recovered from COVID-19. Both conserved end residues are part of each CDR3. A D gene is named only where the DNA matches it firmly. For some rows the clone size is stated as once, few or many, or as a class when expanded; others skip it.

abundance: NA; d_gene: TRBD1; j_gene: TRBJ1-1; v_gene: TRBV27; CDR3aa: CASRKSGQGMNTEAFF; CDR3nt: TGTGCCAGCAGGAAATCGGGACAGGGGATGAACACTGAAGCTTTCTTT
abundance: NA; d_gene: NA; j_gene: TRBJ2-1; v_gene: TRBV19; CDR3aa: CASSPMGGSYNEQFF; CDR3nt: TGTGCCAGTAGCCCCATGGGGGGCTCCTACAATGAGCAGTTCTTC
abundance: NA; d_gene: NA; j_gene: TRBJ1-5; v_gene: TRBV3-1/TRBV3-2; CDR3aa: CASSQTRGSNQPQHF; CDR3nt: TGTGCCAGCAGCCAGACACGGGGGAGCAATCAGCCCCAGCATTTT
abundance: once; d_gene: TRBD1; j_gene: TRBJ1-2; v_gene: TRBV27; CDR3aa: CASSPISGGDYGYTF; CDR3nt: TGTGCCAGCAGTCCCATTTCAGGGGGAGACTATGGCTACACCTTC
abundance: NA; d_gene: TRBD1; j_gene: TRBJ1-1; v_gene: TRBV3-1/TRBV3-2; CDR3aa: CASSLGQEAFF; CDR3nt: TGTGCCAGCAGCCTGGGACAGGAAGCTTTCTTT
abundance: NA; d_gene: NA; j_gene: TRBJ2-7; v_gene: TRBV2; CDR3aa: CASSTERFTEQYF; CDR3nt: TGTGCCAGCAGCACCGAGAGGTTTACCGAGCAGTACTTC
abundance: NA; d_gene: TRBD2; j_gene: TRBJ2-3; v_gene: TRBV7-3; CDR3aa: CASSLLSGRGLETQYF; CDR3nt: TGTGCCAGCAGCTTACTCAGCGGGAGAGGTCTCGAGACGCAGTATTTT
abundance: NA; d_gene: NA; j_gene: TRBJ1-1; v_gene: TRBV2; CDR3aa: CASRAGRAGGTEAFF; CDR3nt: TGTGCCAGCAGGGCCGGCAGGGCCGGGGGGACTGAAGCTTTCTTT
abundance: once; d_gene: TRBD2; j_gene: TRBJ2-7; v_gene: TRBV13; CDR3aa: CASSLASGGAFRPSYEQYF; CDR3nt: TGTGCCAGCAGCTTAGCTAGCGGGGGGGCCTTTCGACCATCCTACGAGCAGTACTTC
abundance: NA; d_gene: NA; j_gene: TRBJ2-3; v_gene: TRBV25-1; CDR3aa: CASSGSGQTPFTDTQYF; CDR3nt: TGTGCCAGCAGTGGCAGCGGACAGACCCCTTTCACAGATACGCAGTATTTT
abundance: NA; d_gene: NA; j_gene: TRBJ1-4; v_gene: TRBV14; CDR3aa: CASSQMGRTFNEKLFF; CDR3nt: TGTGCCAGCAGCCAAATGGGCCGGACTTTTAATGAAAAACTGTTTTTT
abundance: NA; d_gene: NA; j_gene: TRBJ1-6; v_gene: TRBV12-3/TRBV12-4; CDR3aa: CASSFAGNSPLHF; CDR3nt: TGTGCCAGCAGTTTTGCGGGGAATTCACCCCTCCACTTT
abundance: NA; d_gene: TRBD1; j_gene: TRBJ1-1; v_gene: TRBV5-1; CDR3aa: CASSLLGQGNTEAFF; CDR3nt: TGCGCCAGCAGCTTGCTAGGACAGGGGAACACTGAAGCTTTCTTT
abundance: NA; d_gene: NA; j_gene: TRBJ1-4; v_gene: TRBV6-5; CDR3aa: CASRGGEKLFF; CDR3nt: TGTGCCAGCCGGGGTGGCGAAAAACTGTTTTTT
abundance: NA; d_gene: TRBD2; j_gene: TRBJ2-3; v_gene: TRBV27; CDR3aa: CASSFLTSGNTDTQYF; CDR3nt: TGTGCCAGCAGTTTCCTGACTAGCGGGAACACAGATACGCAGTATTTT
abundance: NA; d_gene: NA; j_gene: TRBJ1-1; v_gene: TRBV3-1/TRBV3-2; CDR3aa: CASSQGLTVYMNTEAFF; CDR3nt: TGTGCCAGCAGCCAAGGCTTGACAGTTTACATGAACACTGAAGCTTTCTTT
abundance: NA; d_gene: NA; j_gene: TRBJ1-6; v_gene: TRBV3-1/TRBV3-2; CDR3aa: CASSQSREYNSPLHF; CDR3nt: TGTGCCAGCAGCCAATCCCGGGAATATAATTCACCCCTCCACTTT
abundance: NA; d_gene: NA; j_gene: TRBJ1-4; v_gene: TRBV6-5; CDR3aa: CASSYSRRTNEKLFF; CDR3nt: TGTGCCAGCAGTTACTCCAGGAGGACTAATGAAAAACTGTTTTTT
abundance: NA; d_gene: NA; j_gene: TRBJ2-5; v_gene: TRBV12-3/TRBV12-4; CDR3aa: CASSQGGETQYF; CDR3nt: TGTGCCAGCAGCCAGGGGGGCGAGACCCAGTACTTC
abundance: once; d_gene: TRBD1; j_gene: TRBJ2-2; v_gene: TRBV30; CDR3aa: CAWDRGPSRAGELFF; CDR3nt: TGTGCCTGGGACAGGGGGCCGTCGAGGGCCGGGGAGCTGTTTTTT
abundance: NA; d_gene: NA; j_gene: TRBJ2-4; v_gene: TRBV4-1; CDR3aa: CASSHITQGLNIQYF; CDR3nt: TGCGCCAGCAGCCATATCACCCAGGGGCTAAACATTCAGTACTTC
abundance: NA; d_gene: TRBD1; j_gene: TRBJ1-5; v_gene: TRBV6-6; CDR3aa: CASSYEGTGNQPQHF; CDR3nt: TGTGCCAGCAGTTACGAGGGGACAGGAAATCAGCCCCAGCATTTT
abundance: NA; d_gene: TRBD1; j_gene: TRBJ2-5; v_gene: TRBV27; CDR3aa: CASRLIGQGETQYF; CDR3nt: TGTGCCAGCAGACTGATCGGACAGGGGGAGACCCAGTACTTC
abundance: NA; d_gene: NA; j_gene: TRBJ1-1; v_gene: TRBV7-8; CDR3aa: CASSLDGSTQEAFF; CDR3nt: TGTGCCAGCAGCTTAGATGGGAGTACCCAAGAAGCTTTCTTT
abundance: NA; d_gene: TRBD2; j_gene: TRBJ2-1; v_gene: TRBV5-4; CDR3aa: CASSLALAGGREQFF; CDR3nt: TGTGCCAGCAGCTTGGCTCTAGCGGGGGGGCGTGAGCAGTTCTTC
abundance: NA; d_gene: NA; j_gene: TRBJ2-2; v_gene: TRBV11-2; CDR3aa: CASSLRTGELFF; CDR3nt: TGTGCCAGCAGCTTACGGACCGGGGAGCTGTTTTTT
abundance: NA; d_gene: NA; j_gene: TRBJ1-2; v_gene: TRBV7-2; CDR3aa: CASSPNRLTGHPYGYTF; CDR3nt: TGTGCCAGCAGCCCCAATCGGTTAACAGGGCATCCTTATGGCTACACCTTC
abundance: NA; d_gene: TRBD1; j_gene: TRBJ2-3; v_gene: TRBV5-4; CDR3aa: CASSWGQASTDTQYF; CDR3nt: TGTGCCAGCAGCTGGGGACAGGCCAGCACAGATACGCAGTATTTT
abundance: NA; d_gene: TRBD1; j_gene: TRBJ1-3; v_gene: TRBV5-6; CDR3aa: CASSLQGQGTGNTIYF; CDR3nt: TGTGCCAGCAGCTTGCAGGGACAGGGGACTGGAAACACCATATATTTT
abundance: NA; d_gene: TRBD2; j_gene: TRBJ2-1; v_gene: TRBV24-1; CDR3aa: CATSDSGTSRNEQFF; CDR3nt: TGTGCCACCAGTGATTCCGGGACTAGCAGGAATGAGCAGTTCTTC
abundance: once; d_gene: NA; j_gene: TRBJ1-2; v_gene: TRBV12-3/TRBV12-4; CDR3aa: CASSPRGDGYTF; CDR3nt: TGTGCCAGCAGCCCCCGCGGCGATGGCTACACCTTC
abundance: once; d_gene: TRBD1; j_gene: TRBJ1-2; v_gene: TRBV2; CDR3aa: CASGGQEEGYTF; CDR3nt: TGTGCCAGCGGGGGACAGGAGGAAGGCTACACCTTC
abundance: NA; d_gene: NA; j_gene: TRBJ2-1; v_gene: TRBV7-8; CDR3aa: CASSTIGASYNEQFF; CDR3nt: TGTGCCAGCTCTACGATCGGAGCGTCCTACAATGAGCAGTTCTTC